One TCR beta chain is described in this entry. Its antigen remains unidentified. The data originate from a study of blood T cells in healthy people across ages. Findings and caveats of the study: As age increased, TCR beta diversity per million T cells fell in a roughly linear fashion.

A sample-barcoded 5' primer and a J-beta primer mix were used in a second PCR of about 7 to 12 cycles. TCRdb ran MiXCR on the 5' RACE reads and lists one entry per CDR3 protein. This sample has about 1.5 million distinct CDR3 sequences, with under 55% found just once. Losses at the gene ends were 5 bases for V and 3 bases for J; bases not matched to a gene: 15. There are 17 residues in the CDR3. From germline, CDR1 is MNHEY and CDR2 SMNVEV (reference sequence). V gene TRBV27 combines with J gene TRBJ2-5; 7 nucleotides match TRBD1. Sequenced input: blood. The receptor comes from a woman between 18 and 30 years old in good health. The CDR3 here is CASSKRRFNGQEETQYF. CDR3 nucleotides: TGTGCCAGCAGTAAACGAAGGTTTAACGGACAGGAAGAGACCCAGTACTTC.